The 24 T cell receptor beta chains reported below all come from one sample, sequenced in a study of glioma-infiltrating T cells after dendritic cell vaccination. Profiling relied on immunoSEQ multiplex PCR, and the TCRdb table lists in-frame clones only, not all of them. The table has 100,000 to 120,000 clones, 90% seen once. Time point indicated: after dendritic cell vaccination, including at tumor progression/relapse. The specimen was blood, collected after dendritic cell vaccination. These receptors came from a human donor with glioblastoma.

J is TRBJ2-1 and V is TRBV9; 8 nucleotides line up with TRBD2. Germline CDR1 is SGDLS and CDR2 is YYNGEE. J was trimmed by 8 bases and V by 0 bases; bases with no gene match: 10. CDR3 length: 16 amino acids. CDR3 DNA sequence: TGTGCCAGCAGCGTAGCTCTAGAAAGCGGGAGATATGAGCAGTTCTTC. Residues: CASSVALESGRYEQFF.

The chain carries TRBV11-1 and TRBJ2-2; TRBD1 agrees at 8 bases. Germline V gene sequence: CDR1 SGHAT, CDR2 FQDESV (reference sequence). CDR3 length equals 13 residues. V lost 5 bases, J lost 8 bases, and 4 bases stayed unmatched. CDR3 region: CASSNRDRGELFF. CDR3 nucleotides: TGTGCCAGCAGCAACCGGGACAGGGGGGAGCTGTTTTTT. The variable domain in full, completed from reference TRBV11-1 and TRBJ2-2, reads EAEVAQSPRYKITEKSQAVAFWCDPISGHATLYWYRQILGQGPELLVQFQDESVVDDSQLPKDRFSAERLKGVDSTLKIQPAELGDSAMYLCASSNRDRGELFFGEGSRLTVL.

In DNA, the CDR3 is TGCAGCGTTGAAGATCGGGGGGTCACAGGGGGCCCTAACTATGGCTACACCTTC. It is translated as CSVEDRGVTGGPNYGYTF. The genes are TRBV29-1 and TRBJ1-2; 9 bases agree with TRBD1. The CDR3 totals 18 residues. Germline trimming cut 0 bases from V and 0 bases from J; bases unmatched to any gene: 11. CDR1 is SQVTM and CDR2 is ANQGSEA in the germline V gene.

The gene calls are TRBV30 and TRBJ2-7; possible D gene TRBD1, 7 bases. V was clipped by 4 bases and J by 1 base, with 23 bases between them. Germline V gene lookup returns CDR1 GTSNPN and CDR2 SVGIG (reference sequence). The CDR3 has 17 amino acids. The CDR3: CAWTVSYGRGVSYEQYF. CDR3 nucleotides: TGTGCCTGGACAGTGTCATATGGCAGGGGGGTTTCCTACGAGCAGTACTTC.

This sequence joins TRBV7-2 and TRBJ1-1; D is unclear. Trimming took 1 base from V and 1 from J, leaving 7 bases between them. The germline V gene encodes CDR1 SGHTA and CDR2 FQGNSA. This CDR3 comprises 14 residues. The DNA of the CDR3 is TGTGCCAGCAGCTTAGGGCCGTCGAACACTGAAGCTTTCTTT. As protein: CASSLGPSNTEAFF.

The chain employs TRBV5-1 and TRBJ2-7; possible D gene TRBD2, 6 bases. CDR3 length: 17 residues. V was shortened by 2 bases and J by 4 bases, with 22 bases between the two germline ends. The germline V gene encodes CDR1 SGHRS and CDR2 YFSETQ. For the CDR3, the DNA is TGCGCCAGCAGCTTAAACGGTCTAATTGGCGGAGGGTACGAGCAGTACTTC. Amino acid sequence: CASSLNGLIGGGYEQYF.

This rearrangement joins TRBV30 to TRBJ1-4, with 11 bases identical to TRBD1. Germline V gene sequence: CDR1 GTSNPN, CDR2 SVGIG (reference sequence). Trimming cost V 3 bases and J 0 bases; bases outside gene matches: 0. This CDR3 contains 15 residues. CDR3 DNA: TGTGCCTGGAGGGGACAGGGGGCAACTAATGAAAAACTGTTTTTT. Its protein product is CAWRGQGATNEKLFF.

This clone has only a few counts. The chain joins TRBV9 to TRBJ2-2; TRBD1 is a possible D gene (5 bases). Per the germline V gene, CDR1 is SGDLS and CDR2 is YYNGEE. This CDR3 is built from 13 residues. V shed 3 bases and J shed 9 bases, with 12 bases lying between them. The CDR3 sequence: CASSGPGWRELFF. The CDR3 DNA reads as TGTGCCAGCAGCGGCCCAGGGTGGAGGGAGCTGTTTTTT.

CDR3 region: CASRMEGYTF. The CDR3 coding sequence is TGTGCCAGCAGAATGGAGGGCTACACCTTC. V usage is TRBV6-6 and J usage is TRBJ1-2; D not resolved. V dropped 6 bases and J dropped 8 bases, with 7 bases sitting between them. The CDR3 totals 10 residues. CDR1 and CDR2 from the germline V gene are MNHNY and SVGAGI (reference sequence).

The rearrangement joins TRBV30 to TRBJ2-5; possible D gene TRBD1, 7 bases. The tail of the sequence fits TRBJ2-7 better, so the J call may be wrong. The V gene's germline CDR1 is GTSNPN and CDR2 SVGIG (reference sequence). The CDR3 has 17 amino acids. The CDR3 bases are TGTGCCTGGACAGTGTCATATGGCAGGGGGGTTTCCTACGAGCAGTACTTC. Translated: CAWTVSYGRGVSYEQYF.

The rearrangement links TRBV4-2 to TRBJ2-3, with 10 bases matching TRBD2. After removal of 0 bases from V and 4 bases from J, the junction contained 7 bases not matched to a gene. The CDR3 loop spans 17 amino acids. Germline values: CDR1 LGHNA, CDR2 YNFKEQ. The CDR3, as DNA: TGTGCCAGCAGCCAAGAATGGGCTAGCGGGAGCGCAGATACGCAGTATTTT. It codes for CASSQEWASGSADTQYF.

V usage is TRBV11-3 and J usage is TRBJ1-4; D is undetermined. Trimming took off 5 bases at V and 4 bases at J, with 8 bases between the two ends. Germline loops: CDR1 SGHNT, CDR2 YENEEA. The CDR3 totals 13 residues. This CDR3 reads CASSQYSNEKLFF. CDR3 nucleotides: TGTGCCAGCAGCCAATATAGTAATGAAAAACTGTTTTTT.

V gene TRBV21-1 combines with J gene TRBJ1-2; the tabulated D call, TRBD1, remains unverified against the DNA. TRBV21-1 is deemed a pseudogene. This CDR3 spans 14 amino acids. In nucleotides, the CDR3 is TGTGCCAGCAGCGTTACCGGGACAGGGGATGGCTACACCTTC. This sequence encodes CASSVTGTGDGYTF.

This clone occurred once. This rearrangement joins TRBV15 to TRBJ2-3, with TRBD2 matching 8 bases. CDR1 is LNHNV, CDR2 YYDKDF, per germline (reference sequence). Germline trimming cut 8 bases from V and 3 bases from J; bases unmatched to any gene: 7. There are 14 residues in the CDR3. Written as DNA, the CDR3 is TGTGCCACCCGAGATCAGCGGGGGACAGATACGCAGTATTTT. It yields the protein CATRDQRGTDTQYF.

The count of this clone is one. Here the CDR3 DNA reads TGTGCCAGCAGTCGGACAGGGAAATGGGAGCTGTTTTTT. Translated, it gives CASSRTGKWELFF. This chain joins TRBV27 and TRBJ2-2, with 8 bases fitting TRBD1. V lost 5 bases, J lost 9 bases, and 5 bases stayed unmatched. The CDR3 covers 13 residues. CDR1 and CDR2 (germline): MNHEY, SMNVEV (reference sequence).

This sequence joins TRBV5-1 and TRBJ2-3; possibly TRBD1 for D (5 bases). The CDR3 has 12 residues. Per the germline V gene, CDR1 is SGHRS and CDR2 is YFSETQ. V lost 4 bases, J lost 5 bases, and 8 bases lay in between. The DNA of the CDR3 is TGCGCCAGCAGCCTTACAGGAGATACGCAGTATTTT. It is translated as CASSLTGDTQYF.

Concerning this clone: This sample includes further DNA sequences coding for the same CDR3. The chain is built from TRBV10-1 and TRBJ1-6; 9 bases map to TRBD1. Germline CDR1 and CDR2: WNHNN and SYGVQD (reference sequence). The V segment lost 8 bases and the J segment 5 bases; nucleotides outside the gene matches: 7. The CDR3 totals 15 residues. CDR3 sequence reads: CASGGQGSDNSPLHF. DNA for the CDR3: TGCGCCAGCGGGGGACAGGGAAGCGATAATTCACCCCTCCACTTT.

The genes are TRBV12-1 and TRBJ1-4; no DNA check was done on the table's D call, TRBD1. TRBV12-1 is listed as a pseudogene. The CDR3 covers 14 residues. The CDR3 loop is CASSPDRGNEKLFF. DNA for the CDR3: TGTGCCAGCAGCCCCGACAGAGGTAATGAAAAACTGTTTTTT.

The CDR3 nucleotides are TGTGCCAGCTCACTGTGGACAGGGGGCGGCACCGGGGAGCTGTTTTTT. Translating it yields CASSLWTGGGTGELFF. The chain combines TRBV18 with TRBJ2-2; 11 bases are a match to TRBD1. The V segment lost 4 bases and the J segment 4 bases; nucleotides outside the gene matches: 5. The CDR3 covers 16 residues. Germline lookup yields CDR1 KGHSH and CDR2 LQKENI.

The chain has TRBV11-2 and TRBJ2-7; 12 bases align to TRBD2. The CDR3 runs to 16 residues. The V gene's germline CDR1 is SGHAT and CDR2 FQNNGV. Losses at the gene ends were 3 bases for V and 3 bases for J; bases not matched to a gene: 6. In DNA, the CDR3 is TGTGCCAGCAGCTTGGTACTAGCGGGGGGCCTCTACGAGCAGTACTTC. Translation: CASSLVLAGGLYEQYF.

The chain couples TRBV11-3 to TRBJ1-4; D call uncertain. The CDR3 is made up of 15 amino acids. Germline loops: CDR1 SGHNT, CDR2 YENEEA. V was clipped by 0 bases and J by 7 bases, with 12 bases between them. In DNA form, the CDR3 reads TGTGCCAGCAGCTTAGATCATCCCGGGATTGAAAAACTGTTTTTT. It codes for CASSLDHPGIEKLFF.

The genes are TRBV7-8 and TRBJ1-6; perhaps TRBD1 as D (6 bases). The CDR3 has 16 amino acids. The germline V gene has CDR1 SGHVS and CDR2 FQNEAQ. Trimming left V 0 bases short and J 10 bases short, with 16 bases between. This chain's CDR3 is CASSLAGTLVGSPLHF. The CDR3 nucleotides read TGTGCCAGCAGCTTAGCCGGGACATTGGTTGGGTCACCCCTCCACTTT.

The DNA for the CDR3 is TGTGCCAGCAGCGTAGCGGGGGGTCCCTCTGGGGCCAACGTCCTGACTTTC. This translates into CASSVAGGPSGANVLTF. The chain has TRBV9 and TRBJ2-6, with 7 bases identical to TRBD2. This CDR3 contains 17 residues. The germline V gene encodes CDR1 SGDLS and CDR2 YYNGEE. Trimming removed 0 bases from V and 0 bases from J; junction bases left unmatched: 3.

This sequence joins TRBV7-2 and TRBJ1-2; 7 bases are a match to TRBD1. The J segment lost 4 bases and the V segment lost 5 bases, leaving 7 bases of the junction unmatched. The V gene's germline CDR1 is SGHTA and CDR2 FQGNSA. The CDR3 has 14 amino acids. CDR3 sequence reads: CASSPQGGGYGYTF. The DNA for the CDR3 is TGTGCCAGCAGCCCCCAGGGGGGCGGCTATGGCTACACCTTC.